A selection of T cell receptor beta chains follows, all from one sample in a study of blood T cell repertoires in COVID-19. Clones were sequenced by immunoSEQ multiplex PCR, and TCRdb holds only the in-frame ones, with some missing. The sample shows approximately 110,000 clones, approximately 85% of them seen only once. Sequencing input: peripheral blood. These receptors were obtained from a man in his 70s with acute or convalescent COVID-19. CDR3s include the opening cysteine and the closing phenylalanine or tryptophan. Each record gives: D gene, clone size, V gene, J gene, CDR3 DNA, CDR3 protein. A D gene is named only where the DNA matches it firmly. Part of the rows lack a size; the others show once, few, many or a class for expanded clones.

>TRBD1|.|TRBV24-1|TRBJ1-2
TGTGCCACCAGTGACCCCGGACAGGGTCCATTAGGTGGCTACACCTTC
CATSDPGQGPLGGYTF
>TRBD2|.|TRBV7-8|TRBJ2-1
TGTGCCAGCAGTAGCGGGAAGAATGAGCAGTTCTTC
CASSSGKNEQFF
>TRBD1|.|TRBV19|TRBJ1-5
TGTGCCAGTAGTCCAGACAGGGGCCGGCAGCCCCAGCATTTT
CASSPDRGRQPQHF
>TRBD2|.|TRBV10-3|TRBJ2-2
TGTGCCATCAGTTCCGGGACTAGCGGGAACACCGGGGAGCTGTTTTTT
CAISSGTSGNTGELFF
>.|.|TRBV24-1|TRBJ2-2
TGTGCCACCAGTGGCGCAGGGTACACCGGGGAGCTGTTTTTT
CATSGAGYTGELFF
>.|.|TRBV4-1|TRBJ1-1
TGCGCCAGCAGCCAAGATCCGCAGGGCGTTTGGGAAGCTTTCTTT
CASSQDPQGVWEAFF
>.|few|TRBV24-1|TRBJ1-5
TGTGCCACGCAGGGTTATAGCAATCAGCCCCAGCATTTT
CATQGYSNQPQHF
>TRBD1|.|TRBV6-5|TRBJ2-6
TGTGCCAGCAAGACAGGGTCTGGGGCCAACGTCCTGACTTTC
CASKTGSGANVLTF
>.|.|TRBV12-3/TRBV12-4|TRBJ1-2
TGTGCCACCGGTGGAGGGACGGAGTATGGCTACACCTTC
CATGGGTEYGYTF
>.|.|TRBV20-1|TRBJ2-1
TGCAGTGCTAGTCGGGGGGCCGGCTACAATGAGCAGTTCTTC
CSASRGAGYNEQFF
>.|.|TRBV2|TRBJ1-1
TGTGCCAGCAGTGATCTAGGGGGTAGGGACGAAGCTTTCTTT
CASSDLGGRDEAFF
>.|once|TRBV19|TRBJ1-5
TGTGCCAGTAGTATAGGGACAGTCGGCAATCAGCCCCAGCATTTT
CASSIGTVGNQPQHF
>TRBD1|.|TRBV28|TRBJ1-4
TGTGCCAGCAGTTTACAGACAGGGTTCCGAGAAAAACTGTTTTTT
CASSLQTGFREKLFF
>TRBD2|.|TRBV7-8|TRBJ2-3
TGTGCCAGCAGCACTAGCGGGAGGTCCCCCACAGATACGCAGTATTTT
CASSTSGRSPTDTQYF
>.|few|TRBV6-1|TRBJ1-5
TGTGCCAGCAGTGAAGCGCTAGTAGGCAATCAGCCCCAGCATTTT
CASSEALVGNQPQHF
>.|.|TRBV6-6|TRBJ1-2
TGTGCCAGCAGTACAGATTCCGGGACATACTATGGCTACACCTTC
CASSTDSGTYYGYTF
>TRBD1|.|TRBV6-5|TRBJ2-2
TGTGCCAACTCACAGGGGGCGCATACCGGGGAGCTGTTTTTT
CANSQGAHTGELFF
>TRBD1|.|TRBV29-1|TRBJ1-3
TGCAGCGTAACCGGGACAGGGGGCTTCGGAAACACCATATATTTT
CSVTGTGGFGNTIYF
>TRBD1|.|TRBV10-3|TRBJ1-6
TGTGCCATCAGTAAGCAGGGGGATAATTCACCCCTCCACTTT
CAISKQGDNSPLHF
>.|.|TRBV10-1|TRBJ2-2
TGCGCCAGCCGAACCAACCGGGGTTCCATTTACACCGGGGAGCTGTTTTTT
CASRTNRGSIYTGELFF
>.|few|TRBV6-4|TRBJ2-7
TGTGCCAGCAGTGACTACCTCCCTAAATTTTACGAGCAGTACTTC
CASSDYLPKFYEQYF
>.|.|TRBV11-2|TRBJ1-1
TGTGCCAGCACTGCGGACAGCCGTGAAGCTTTCTTT
CASTADSREAFF
>.|.|TRBV7-9|TRBJ2-2
TGTGCCAGCATCGTCGGGGTCGGGGAGCTGTTTTTT
CASIVGVGELFF
>.|.|TRBV30|TRBJ1-4
TGTGCCTGGAGTGTTGAGTACTACAGGGTCCCTAATGAAAAACTGTTTTTT
CAWSVEYYRVPNEKLFF
>.|.|TRBV5-1|TRBJ2-3
TGCGCCAGCAGCCCTGGACTGACGCACGTGGATACGCAGTATTTT
CASSPGLTHVDTQYF
>.|.|TRBV6-5|TRBJ2-7
TGTGCCAGCAGTTACCAGGGGTCCTATGAGCAGTACTTC
CASSYQGSYEQYF
>.|.|TRBV10-3|TRBJ1-2
TGTGCCATCAGTGAAAACAGGGAGTATGGCTACACCTTC
CAISENREYGYTF
>TRBD2|.|TRBV3-1/TRBV3-2|TRBJ2-7
TGTGCCAGCAGCCAAGGGTCAGCGGGGGGGTTTAGCGGGCAGTACTTC
CASSQGSAGGFSGQYF
>TRBD2|.|TRBV9|TRBJ2-3
TGTGCCAGCAGCGGTACTCTAGCGGGGGCAGATACGCAGTATTTT
CASSGTLAGADTQYF
>.|.|TRBV3-1/TRBV3-2|TRBJ1-5
TGTGCCAGCAGCCAAGGGAGGCATCAGCCCCAGCATTTT
CASSQGRHQPQHF
>TRBD1|.|TRBV11-2|TRBJ1-1
TGTGCCAGCAGCTACCACGGGACAGGGGACCACCCGGACACTGAAGCTTTCTTT
CASSYHGTGDHPDTEAFF
>.|.|TRBV2|TRBJ2-7
TGTGCCAGCAGTGGCGCCTACGAGCAGTACTTC
CASSGAYEQYF
>.|.|TRBV18|TRBJ1-4
TGTGCCAGCTCATCCTCAGGGTTTACTAATGAAAAACTGTTTTTT
CASSSSGFTNEKLFF
>.|.|TRBV27|TRBJ2-3
TGTGCCAGCAGTTTATCGAGCCCAGGGTGGGATACGCAGTATTTT
CASSLSSPGWDTQYF
>TRBD1|.|TRBV5-1|TRBJ2-1
TGCGCCAGCAGCACTACAGGGGGATCCTACAATGAGCAGTTCTTC
CASSTTGGSYNEQFF
>.|.|TRBV10-1|TRBJ2-3
TGCGCCAGCGGGAACCGGGACGGGGGTGCAGATACGCAGTATTTT
CASGNRDGGADTQYF
>TRBD1|.|TRBV28|TRBJ1-5
TGTGCCAGCAGTGGGGTAGGGGACAGAATTAGCAATCAGCCCCAGCATTTT
CASSGVGDRISNQPQHF
>.|few|TRBV28|TRBJ1-2
TGTGCCAGCAGGTCGGACAGAAGTTATGGCTACACCTTC
CASRSDRSYGYTF
>TRBD1|.|TRBV11-2|TRBJ1-2
TGTGCCAGCAGCCTATCGGGACAGGGTGTGATCTCCACCTTC
CASSLSGQGVISTF
>.|.|TRBV4-2|TRBJ1-2
TGTGCCAGCAGCCAAGATCGGAGGGAATCCCCCACCTTC
CASSQDRRESPTF
>TRBD1|.|TRBV7-6|TRBJ1-5
TGTGCCAGCAGCTTAGCGGGACAGGGGAGCCAGCCCCAGCATTTT
CASSLAGQGSQPQHF